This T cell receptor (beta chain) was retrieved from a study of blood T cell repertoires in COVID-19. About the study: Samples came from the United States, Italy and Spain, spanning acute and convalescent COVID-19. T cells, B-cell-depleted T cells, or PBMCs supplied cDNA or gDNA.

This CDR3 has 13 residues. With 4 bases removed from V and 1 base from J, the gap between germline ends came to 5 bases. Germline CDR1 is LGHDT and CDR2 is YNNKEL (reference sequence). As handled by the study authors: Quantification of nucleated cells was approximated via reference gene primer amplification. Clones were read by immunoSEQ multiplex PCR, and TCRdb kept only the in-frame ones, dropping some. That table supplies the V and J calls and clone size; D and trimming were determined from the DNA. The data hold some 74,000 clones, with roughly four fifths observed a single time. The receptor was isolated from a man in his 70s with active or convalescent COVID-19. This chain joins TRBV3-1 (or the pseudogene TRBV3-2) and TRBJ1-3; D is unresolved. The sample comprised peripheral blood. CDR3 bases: TGTGCCAGCAGCCCCGCGTCTGGAAACACCATATATTTT. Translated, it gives CASSPASGNTIYF.